A single sample gave rise to the 17 T cell receptor beta chains below, sequenced in a study of blood T cells in healthy people across ages. PCR was performed a second time for about 7 to 11 cycles using a sample-barcoded 5' primer and a J-beta primer mix. In TCRdb, the 5' RACE reads were re-called with MiXCR into one record per CDR3 protein. Found here are more than 1 million distinct CDR3 sequences, 40% to 55% of them singletons; the top ten hold about 19%. The sample was blood. Every receptor here comes from a woman aged 55-70 years in good health.

J is TRBJ2-3 and V is TRBV29-1; no definite D call. Germline loops: CDR1 SQVTM, CDR2 ANQGSEA. The CDR3 sequence is 11 residues long. With 8 bases removed from V and 5 bases from J, the gap between germline ends came to 11 bases. The CDR3: CSPATGDTQYF. The CDR3 region has the DNA TGCAGCCCAGCGACGGGAGATACGCAGTATTTT.

V gene TRBV28 combines with J gene TRBJ2-7; 8 nucleotides line up with TRBD1. CDR3 length equals 15 residues. The junction had 6 bases not matched to a gene; V was cut back by 5 bases and J by 0 bases. CDR1 and CDR2 (germline): MDHEN, SYDVKM. CDR3 in amino acids: CASSKTGASSYEQYF. CDR3 nucleotide sequence: TGTGCCAGCAGTAAGACAGGGGCCTCCTCCTACGAGCAGTACTTC. Variable domain in full (rest from reference TRBV28 and TRBJ2-7): DVKVTQSSRYLVKRTGEKVFLECVQDMDHENMFWYRQDPGLGLRLIYFSYDVKMKEKGDIPEGYSVSREKKERFSLILESASTNQTSMYLCASSKTGASSYEQYFGPGTRLTVT.

The chain links TRBV5-1 to TRBJ2-1; no clear D gene. The CDR3 length is 13 residues. The germline V and J ends were trimmed by 3 bases and 2 bases, with 6 bases remaining between them. Germline lookup yields CDR1 SGHRS and CDR2 YFSETQ. The CDR3 here is CASSWIPYNEQFF. CDR3 nucleotide sequence: TGCGCCAGCAGCTGGATTCCCTACAATGAGCAGTTCTTC. The full variable domain, rest sourced from reference TRBV5-1 and TRBJ2-1, is KAGVTQTPRYLIKTRGQQVTLSCSPISGHRSVSWYQQTPGQGLQFLFEYFSETQRNKGNFPGRFSGRQFSNSRSEMNVSTLELGDSALYLCASSWIPYNEQFFGPGTRLTVL.

V gene TRBV20-1 combines with J gene TRBJ2-1, with 11 bases aligning to TRBD2. V gave up 6 bases and J gave up 8 bases; unmatched junction bases: 6. The CDR3 contains 13 residues. Germline CDR1 reads DFQATT; CDR2 reads SNEGSKA (reference sequence). The CDR3 nucleotides read TGCAGTGCCCATAGCGGGAGGGCCGATGAGCAGTTCTTC. This translates into CSAHSGRADEQFF.

The J gene is TRBJ1-4, the V gene TRBV9, with 7 bases lining up with TRBD1. The CDR3 runs to 18 residues. The J segment lost 4 bases and the V segment lost 7 bases, leaving 19 bases of the junction unmatched. Germline CDR1 SGDLS, CDR2 YYNGEE. CDR3 protein: CASGRGPGKKVGNEKLFF. The CDR3 DNA reads as TGTGCCAGCGGAAGGGGGCCCGGGAAGAAAGTTGGTAATGAAAAACTGTTTTTT.

The DNA of the CDR3 is TGTGCCAGCACCGAGGGACAGGGCATCTACAATGAGCAGTTCTTC. Translation: CASTEGQGIYNEQFF. This chain connects TRBV7-9 to TRBJ2-1; TRBD1 matches at 9 bases. This CDR3 comprises 15 residues. Germline loops: CDR1 SEHNR, CDR2 FQNEAQ (reference sequence). Unmatched junction bases numbered 7, after V lost 7 bases and J lost 3 bases.

The rearrangement joins TRBV6-1 to TRBJ2-7, with 10 bases aligning to TRBD2. The CDR3 length is 16 residues. V was pared by 4 bases and J by 1 base, with 7 bases of the junction left unmatched. Germline V gene sequence: CDR1 MNHNS, CDR2 SASEGT. DNA for the CDR3: TGTGCCAGCAGTGGACTAGCGGGCAAGCAATCCTACGAGCAGTACTTC. This encodes CASSGLAGKQSYEQYF.

CDR3 protein: CASSLSLVTAWETQYF. CDR3 sequence (DNA): TGTGCCAGCAGTTTATCCCTGGTTACGGCGTGGGAGACCCAGTACTTC. The chain recombines TRBV27 with TRBJ2-5; D is undetermined. The CDR3 consists of 16 residues. V gave up 0 bases and J gave up 5 bases, with 16 bases separating them. From germline, CDR1 is MNHEY and CDR2 SMNVEV (reference sequence).

This clonotype was observed a handful of times. The V call is TRBV10-3, the J call TRBJ2-7, with D possibly being TRBD1 or TRBD2 (5 bases each). V lost 6 bases to trimming and J lost 1 base, with 7 bases between them. The germline V gene has CDR1 ENHRY and CDR2 SYGVKD. CDR3 size: 12 residues. CDR3: CAIRGESYEQYF. CDR3 coding DNA: TGTGCCATCAGGGGGGAGTCCTACGAGCAGTACTTC.

This chain connects TRBV20-1 to TRBJ2-3, with a weak D call TRBD2 (5 bases). Germline CDR1 is DFQATT and CDR2 is SNEGSKA (reference sequence). The CDR3 is made up of 14 amino acids. Deletions cut 1 base from V and 0 bases from J, with 8 bases between. The chain's CDR3 is CSARGGQSTDTQYF. The CDR3 DNA reads TGCAGTGCTAGAGGCGGGCAAAGCACAGATACGCAGTATTTT.

Written as DNA, the CDR3 is TGCAGTCCATACCCGGGACAGGAGCAGCCCCAGCATTTT. Translating it yields CSPYPGQEQPQHF. The chain employs TRBV20-1 and TRBJ1-5, with TRBD1 matching 8 bases. The CDR3 runs 13 residues. J gave up 7 bases and V 8 bases, and 10 bases lay outside the gene matches. Germline V CDR1 and CDR2: DFQATT, SNEGSKA (reference sequence).

This chain connects TRBV2 to TRBJ2-7; D unresolved. The CDR3 runs to 15 residues. The V end was cut by 2 bases, the J end by 4 bases, with 15 bases between. Per germline, CDR1 SNHLY and CDR2 FYNNEI. The CDR3 loop reads CASSELLPRSYEQYF. The DNA for the CDR3 is TGTGCCAGCAGTGAATTGCTCCCTAGGTCTTACGAGCAGTACTTC.

V gene TRBV7-8 combines with J gene TRBJ2-3; 11 bases align to TRBD2. CDR1 is SGHVS and CDR2 is FQNEAQ in the germline V gene. The V segment lost 1 base and the J segment 0 bases; nucleotides outside the gene matches: 12. The CDR3 covers 20 residues. The CDR3 sequence is CASSLVGLAGALTSTDTQYF. In DNA, the CDR3 is TGTGCCAGCAGCTTAGTAGGACTAGCGGGTGCTCTTACTAGCACAGATACGCAGTATTTT.

The rearrangement joins TRBV7-8 to TRBJ2-5; 8 nucleotides line up with TRBD1. In germline, CDR1 is SGHVS, CDR2 FQNEAQ. Germline trimming cut 1 base from V and 5 bases from J; bases unmatched to any gene: 15. The CDR3 length is 18 residues. The CDR3 region has the DNA TGTGCCAGCAGCTTAGGCCAGACAGGGGAAGAATTGGGGGAGACCCAGTACTTC. It translates to CASSLGQTGEELGETQYF.

This chain connects TRBV28 to TRBJ2-5; a weak D match, TRBD1 (6 bases). CDR1 is MDHEN and CDR2 is SYDVKM in the germline V gene. Trimming removed 6 bases at V and 5 bases at J, with 19 bases between. CDR3 size: 15 residues. The CDR3 region is CASSTEGQPSETQYF. The CDR3 coding sequence is TGTGCCAGCAGCACAGAGGGACAACCCTCGGAGACCCAGTACTTC.

The J gene is TRBJ2-7, the V gene TRBV7-6; tentatively, D is TRBD1 or TRBD2 (5 bases each). The CDR3 has 16 amino acids. Per the germline V gene, CDR1 is SGHVS and CDR2 is FNYEAQ. V gave up 6 bases and J gave up 7 bases, with 25 bases separating them. The CDR3 DNA reads as TGTGCCAGCAGTTATTCCCTTACGGGACCGAATGGGGAGCAGTACTTC. It translates to CASSYSLTGPNGEQYF. Together with reference TRBV7-6 and TRBJ2-7, the CDR3 gives the full variable domain: GAGVSQSPRYKVTKRGQDVALRCDPISGHVSLYWYRQALGQGPEFLTYFNYEAQQDKSGLPNDRFSAERPEGSISTLTIQRTEQRDSAMYRCASSYSLTGPNGEQYFGPGTRLTVT.

V and J are TRBV29-1 and TRBJ1-2; TRBD1 aligns across 7 bases. Per germline, CDR1 SQVTM and CDR2 ANQGSEA. V dropped 3 bases and J dropped 10; count of bases not matched to a gene: 14. The CDR3 extends over 14 amino acids. The CDR3 DNA sequence: TGCAGCGTTGAGCGTTGGGACAGCCCTTCCTTCTACACCTTC. Translated, it gives CSVERWDSPSFYTF. The whole variable domain, filled in from reference TRBV29-1 and TRBJ1-2, reads SAVISQKPSRDICQRGTSLTIQCQVDSQVTMMFWYRQQPGQSLTLIATANQGSEATYESGFVIDKFPISRPNLTFSTLTVSNMSPEDSSIYLCSVERWDSPSFYTFGSGTRLTVV.